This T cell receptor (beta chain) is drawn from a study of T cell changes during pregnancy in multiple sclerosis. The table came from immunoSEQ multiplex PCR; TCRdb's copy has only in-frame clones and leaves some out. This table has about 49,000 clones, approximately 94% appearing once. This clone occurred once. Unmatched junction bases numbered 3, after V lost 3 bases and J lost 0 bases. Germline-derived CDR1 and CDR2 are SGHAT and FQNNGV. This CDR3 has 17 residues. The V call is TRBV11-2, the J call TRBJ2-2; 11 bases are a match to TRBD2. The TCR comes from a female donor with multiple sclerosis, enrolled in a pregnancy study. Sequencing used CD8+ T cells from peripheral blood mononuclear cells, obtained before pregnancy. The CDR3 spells CASSFRLAGSNTGELFF. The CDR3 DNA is TGTGCCAGCAGCTTTAGACTAGCGGGATCGAACACCGGGGAGCTGTTTTTT.